The rows below give T cell receptor beta chains drawn from one sample of a study of beta chain features in type 1 diabetes. Method: immunoSEQ multiplex PCR; TCRdb's copy keeps in-frame clones and lacks some. The profile shows 600,000 or so clones, about an eighth of them singletons. Sample: naive CD4+ T cells from blood. The origin of the receptors is a man in his late teens or twenties with type 1 diabetes. The CDR3 runs from the conserved cysteine through the conserved F or W. A D gene is named only where the DNA matches it firmly. Rows may omit the clone size; those that give it use once, few, many or a size class.

cdr3_aa cdr3_nt d_call j_call v_call clone_size
CSLKWGTGGQETQYF TGCAGCCTAAAATGGGGGACAGGGGGGCAAGAGACCCAGTACTTC TRBD1 TRBJ2-5 TRBV29-1 few
CSVEGSGGAFTDTQYF TGCAGCGTTGAAGGTAGCGGGGGGGCCTTCACAGATACGCAGTATTTT TRBD2 TRBJ2-3 TRBV29-1 .
CASSQGSAQLNYGYTF TGTGCCAGCAGCCAAGGGAGCGCACAGCTTAACTATGGCTACACCTTC . TRBJ1-2 TRBV4-2 few
CAISQDRATGNTIYF TGTGCCATCAGCCAGGACAGGGCAACTGGAAACACCATATATTTT TRBD1 TRBJ1-3 TRBV10-3 .
CASSPQGRGGNEQFF TGTGCCAGCAGCCCCCAGGGTAGGGGGGGCAATGAGCAGTTCTTC . TRBJ2-1 TRBV7-9 few
CASSGQGYGETQYF TGTGCCAGCAGTGGACAGGGGTACGGAGAGACCCAGTACTTC TRBD1 TRBJ2-5 TRBV27 few
CASSLVIAEEQFF TGCGCCAGCAGCTTGGTGATAGCGGAAGAGCAGTTCTTC . TRBJ2-1 TRBV5-1 few
CAWSLGITYNSPLHF TGTGCCTGGAGTCTAGGGATAACCTATAATTCACCCCTCCACTTT . TRBJ1-6 TRBV30 .
CASKEGATSYNEQFF TGTGCCAGCAAGGAGGGAGCGACGTCCTACAATGAGCAGTTCTTC . TRBJ2-1 TRBV6-5 few
CAWISRARTEAFF TGTGCCTGGATATCCAGGGCTCGAACTGAAGCTTTCTTT . TRBJ1-1 TRBV30 .
CAWNPGIRGLSGANVLTF TGTGCCTGGAACCCCGGGATCAGGGGCCTCTCTGGGGCCAACGTCCTGACTTTC . TRBJ2-6 TRBV30 .
CASRTGLPTDTQYF TGTGCCAGCAGAACCGGACTGCCCACAGATACGCAGTATTTT . TRBJ2-3 TRBV7-9 .
CASRLTGTAKETQYF TGTGCCAGCAGATTGACCGGGACAGCTAAAGAGACCCAGTACTTC TRBD1 TRBJ2-5 TRBV6-5 few
CASSGLSQPQHF TGTGCCAGCAGCGGGTTGAGTCAGCCCCAGCATTTT . TRBJ1-5 TRBV7-9 .
CSGSFAGLAGDNEQFF TGCAGCGGCTCTTTCGCAGGACTAGCGGGGGACAATGAGCAGTTCTTC TRBD2 TRBJ2-1 TRBV29-1 few
CASSLGTGARFYSGANVLTF TGTGCCAGCAGTTTAGGGACAGGGGCCCGATTCTACTCTGGGGCCAACGTCCTGACTTTC TRBD1 TRBJ2-6 TRBV27 few
CASSFGRDGGYTF TGTGCCAGCAGTTTCGGCAGGGACGGCGGCTACACCTTC . TRBJ1-2 TRBV27 .
CSARGYNEQFF TGCAGTGCTAGAGGTTACAATGAGCAGTTCTTC . TRBJ2-1 TRBV20-1 few
CSASPLDTQYF TGCAGTGCTAGTCCTCTAGATACGCAGTATTTT . TRBJ2-3 TRBV20-1 few
CASSPPGQGVDEQYF TGTGCCAGTAGCCCACCGGGACAGGGAGTAGACGAGCAGTACTTC TRBD1 TRBJ2-7 TRBV19 few
CAWSVGLGELFF TGTGCCTGGAGTGTAGGGCTGGGGGAACTGTTTTTT . TRBJ1-4 TRBV30 few
CAAGFVSNQPQHF TGTGCTGCGGGATTTGTAAGCAATCAGCCCCAGCATTTT . TRBJ1-5 TRBV27 .
CASSKGFGRKHNSGLNTEAFF TGTGCCAGCAGCAAAGGGTTCGGGAGGAAGCACAATTCTGGGTTGAACACTGAAGCTTTCTTT . TRBJ1-1 TRBV21-1 few
CASSSLAASYNEQFF TGTGCCAGCAGTAGCCTAGCGGCTTCCTACAATGAGCAGTTCTTC TRBD2 TRBJ2-1 TRBV9 few
CASSSGQVWADEQFF TGTGCCAGCAGTTCTGGACAGGTGTGGGCAGATGAGCAGTTCTTC TRBD1 TRBJ2-1 TRBV28 .
CASSLSWQGTDTQYF TGTGCCAGCAGTTTATCGTGGCAAGGCACAGATACGCAGTATTTT . TRBJ2-3 TRBV27 .
CSVEDLGGTGSYEQYF TGCAGCGTTGAAGATCTCGGTGGGACAGGGTCCTACGAGCAGTACTTC TRBD1 TRBJ2-7 TRBV29-1 .
CAWSVVGGTIHF TGTGCCTGGAGTGTAGTAGGCGGGACGATTCACTTC . TRBJ2-5 TRBV30 .
CATSRKGGNTEAFF TGTGCCACCAGCAGAAAAGGTGGAAACACTGAAGCTTTCTTT . TRBJ1-1 TRBV15 .
CAWSVLTNYGYTF TGTGCCTGGAGTGTACTCACTAACTATGGCTACACCTTC . TRBJ1-2 TRBV30 few
CASSLTSGGNRGTQYF TGTGCCAGCAGCTTAACTAGCGGGGGGAACCGGGGGACCCAGTACTTC TRBD2 TRBJ2-5 TRBV7-2 few
CAILSGRENEQFF TGTGCCATCCTTTCAGGGAGAGAGAATGAGCAGTTCTTC . TRBJ2-1 TRBV10-3 few
CASRAVETQYF TGTGCCAGCCGAGCGGTGGAGACCCAGTACTTC . TRBJ2-5 TRBV11-2 few
CASSQDRFAYSGANVLTF TGCGCCAGCAGCCAAGACAGGTTTGCTTACTCTGGGGCCAACGTCCTGACTTTC . TRBJ2-6 TRBV4-3 .
CASSLAALVQPQHF TGTGCCAGCAGCTTAGCGGCGTTGGTTCAGCCCCAGCATTTT . TRBJ1-5 TRBV7-2 .
CASSSRTGYNQPQHF TGTGCCAGCAGCTCAAGGACAGGGTATAATCAGCCCCAGCATTTT TRBD1 TRBJ1-5 TRBV2 .
CASSYSGMDQPQHF TGTGCCAGCAGTTACTCTGGGATGGATCAGCCCCAGCATTTT . TRBJ1-5 TRBV6-5 .
CAWKEWRGSSYEQYF TGTGCCTGGAAAGAGTGGCGGGGAAGCTCCTACGAGCAGTACTTC . TRBJ2-7 TRBV30 .
CASSKSSGNSYNEQFF TGTGCCAGCAGTAAGTCTAGCGGGAACTCCTACAATGAGCAGTTCTTC TRBD2 TRBJ2-1 TRBV6-6 .
CASSFQGGGNSPLHF TGTGCCAGCAGTTTCCAGGGTGGTGGGAATTCACCCCTCCACTTT . TRBJ1-6 TRBV6-5 few
CAISGGQGYGYTF TGTGCCATCAGTGGGGGACAGGGGTATGGCTACACCTTC TRBD1 TRBJ1-2 TRBV10-3 few
CASSTGHGGVGYTF TGTGCCAGCAGCACCGGACACGGGGGGGTTGGCTACACCTTC . TRBJ1-2 TRBV7-2 few
CASSSFTSGGRTDTQYF TGCGCCAGCAGCTCTTTCACTAGCGGGGGACGCACAGATACGCAGTATTTT TRBD2 TRBJ2-3 TRBV5-1 .
CASSVATGGSNYGYTF TGTGCCAGCAGCGTAGCCACAGGGGGTTCTAACTATGGCTACACCTTC TRBD1 TRBJ1-2 TRBV9 .
CASSRDRGQDNEQFF TGTGCCAGCAGCAGGGACAGGGGGCAAGACAATGAGCAGTTCTTC TRBD1 TRBJ2-1 TRBV4-2 few
CSGTDGRTEAFF TGCAGCGGTACAGATGGAAGGACTGAAGCTTTCTTT . TRBJ1-1 TRBV29-1 .
CSVDKGMDEQYF TGCAGCGTTGATAAGGGAATGGACGAGCAGTACTTC . TRBJ2-7 TRBV29-1 .
CASSVTPGTENTEAFF TGTGCCAGTAGTGTCACCCCCGGGACAGAGAACACTGAAGCTTTCTTT TRBD1 TRBJ1-1 TRBV19 .
CASSVGTSDQETQYF TGTGCCAGCAGCGTCGGGACTAGCGACCAAGAGACCCAGTACTTC TRBD2 TRBJ2-5 TRBV9 few
CASSLATLGKNIQYF TGTGCCAGCAGCTTAGCCACTCTGGGGAAAAACATTCAGTACTTC . TRBJ2-4 TRBV7-8 few
CASSDPSHETQYF TGTGCCAGCAGTGACCCCTCTCATGAGACCCAGTACTTC . TRBJ2-5 TRBV25-1 few
CASSEGDRVSPLHF TGTGCCAGCAGCGAAGGTGACAGGGTTTCACCCCTCCACTTT TRBD1 TRBJ1-6 TRBV6-1 .
CSADNPGAFF TGCAGTGCTGACAATCCCGGGGCTTTCTTT . TRBJ1-1 TRBV20-1 .
CASSVDRGLQETQYF TGTGCCAGCAGCGTGGACAGGGGGCTCCAAGAGACCCAGTACTTC TRBD1 TRBJ2-5 TRBV6-6 few
CATSRDPGSQYEQYF TGTGCCACCAGCAGAGACCCGGGTTCACAATACGAGCAGTACTTC . TRBJ2-7 TRBV15 .
CASSGALDRGDNEQFF TGCGCCAGCAGCGGTGCCCTAGACAGGGGCGACAATGAGCAGTTCTTC TRBD1 TRBJ2-1 TRBV5-1 .
CASSLERGFGTQYF TGTGCCAGCAGCTTAGAGAGGGGGTTCGGGACCCAGTACTTC . TRBJ2-5 TRBV7-6 .
CASSVGNLHTSYGYTF TGTGCCAGCAGCGTAGGTAACCTTCACACGAGCTATGGCTACACCTTC . TRBJ1-2 TRBV9 few
CASSSSGVGYSPPHF TGTGCCAGCAGCTCCTCGGGCGTGGGTTATTCACCCCCCCACTTT . TRBJ1-6 TRBV9 .
CASSYYLPGPQETQYF TGTGCCAGCAGTTACTACCTACCGGGTCCCCAAGAGACCCAGTACTTC . TRBJ2-5 TRBV6-5 few